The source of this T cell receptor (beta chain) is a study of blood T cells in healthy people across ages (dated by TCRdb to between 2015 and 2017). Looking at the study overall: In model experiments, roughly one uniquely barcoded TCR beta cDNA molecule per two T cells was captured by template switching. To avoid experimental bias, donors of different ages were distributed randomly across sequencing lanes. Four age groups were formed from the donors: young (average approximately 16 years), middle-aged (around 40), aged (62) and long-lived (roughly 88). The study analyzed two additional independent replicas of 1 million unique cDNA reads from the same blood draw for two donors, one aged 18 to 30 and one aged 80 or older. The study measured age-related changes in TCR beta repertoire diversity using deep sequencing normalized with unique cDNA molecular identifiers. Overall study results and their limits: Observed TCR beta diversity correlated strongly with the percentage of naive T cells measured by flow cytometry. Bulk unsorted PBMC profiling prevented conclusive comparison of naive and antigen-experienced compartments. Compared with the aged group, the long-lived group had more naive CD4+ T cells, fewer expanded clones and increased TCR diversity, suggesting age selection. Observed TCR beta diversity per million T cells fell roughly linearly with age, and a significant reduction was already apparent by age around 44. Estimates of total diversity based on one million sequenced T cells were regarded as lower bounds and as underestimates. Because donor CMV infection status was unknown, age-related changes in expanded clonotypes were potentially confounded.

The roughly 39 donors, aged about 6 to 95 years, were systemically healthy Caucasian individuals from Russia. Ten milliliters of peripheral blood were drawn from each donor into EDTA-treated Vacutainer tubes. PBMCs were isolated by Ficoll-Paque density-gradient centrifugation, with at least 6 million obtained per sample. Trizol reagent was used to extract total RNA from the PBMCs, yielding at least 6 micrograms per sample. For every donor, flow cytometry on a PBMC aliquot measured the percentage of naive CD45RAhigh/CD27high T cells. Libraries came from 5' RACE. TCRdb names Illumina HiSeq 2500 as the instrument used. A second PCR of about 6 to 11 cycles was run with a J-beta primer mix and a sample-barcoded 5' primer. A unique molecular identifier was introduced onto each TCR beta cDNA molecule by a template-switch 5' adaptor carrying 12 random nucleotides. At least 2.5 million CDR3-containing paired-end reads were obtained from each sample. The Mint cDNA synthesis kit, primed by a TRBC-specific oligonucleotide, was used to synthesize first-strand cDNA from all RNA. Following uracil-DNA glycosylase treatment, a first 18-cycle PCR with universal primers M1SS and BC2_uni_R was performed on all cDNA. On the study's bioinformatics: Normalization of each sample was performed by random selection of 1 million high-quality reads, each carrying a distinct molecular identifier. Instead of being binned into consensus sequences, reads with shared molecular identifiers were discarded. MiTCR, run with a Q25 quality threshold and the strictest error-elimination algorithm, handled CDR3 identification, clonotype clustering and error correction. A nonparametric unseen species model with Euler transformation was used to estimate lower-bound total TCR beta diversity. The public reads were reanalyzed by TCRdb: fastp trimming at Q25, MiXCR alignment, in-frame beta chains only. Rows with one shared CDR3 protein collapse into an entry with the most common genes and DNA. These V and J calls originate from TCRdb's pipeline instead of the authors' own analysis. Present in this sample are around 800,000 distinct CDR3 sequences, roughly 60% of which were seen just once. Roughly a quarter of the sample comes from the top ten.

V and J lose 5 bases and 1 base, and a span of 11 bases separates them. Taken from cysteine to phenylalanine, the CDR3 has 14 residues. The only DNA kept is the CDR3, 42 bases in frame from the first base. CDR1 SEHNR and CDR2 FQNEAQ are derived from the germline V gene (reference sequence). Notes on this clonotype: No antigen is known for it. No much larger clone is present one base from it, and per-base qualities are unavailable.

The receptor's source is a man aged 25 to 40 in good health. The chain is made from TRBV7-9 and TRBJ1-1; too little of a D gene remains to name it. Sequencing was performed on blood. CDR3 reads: CASSPPAGNTEAFF. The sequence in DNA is TGTGCCAGCAGCCCCCCCGCGGGGAACACTGAAGCTTTCTTT.